This entry is about one T cell receptor (beta chain). Its antigen is undetermined. Using immunoSEQ multiplex PCR, the repertoire was profiled, and TCRdb retains in-frame clones only, with some absent. The sample carries tens of thousands of clones, about 91% recorded once. This record comes from a study of T cells after posttransplantation cyclophosphamide. The CDR3 covers 11 residues. V lost 6 bases and J lost 12; bases outside the gene matches: 7. From germline, CDR1 is SQVTM and CDR2 ANQGSEA. Study observations and caveats: Tissue-infiltrating T cells from skin or gut overlapped little with blood T cells. After PTCy, TRB diversity resembled that of CNI/methotrexate controls. Donor CD8+ memory clones often dominated recipient blood repertoires at later times.

What was sequenced was PBMCs. The V call is TRBV29-1, the J call TRBJ2-5, with TRBD2 identical over 10 bases. The receptor's source is a woman aged 50 to 60 in good health and a related stem cell transplant donor. CDR3 sequence reads: CSVGSSGRKYF. The CDR3 coding sequence is TGCAGCGTAGGTTCTAGCGGGAGAAAGTACTTC. Using reference TRBV29-1 and TRBJ2-5 for the parts outside the CDR3, the full variable domain is SAVISQKPSRDICQRGTSLTIQCQVDSQVTMMFWYRQQPGQSLTLIATANQGSEATYESGFVIDKFPISRPNLTFSTLTVSNMSPEDSSIYLCSVGSSGRKYFGPGTRLLVL.